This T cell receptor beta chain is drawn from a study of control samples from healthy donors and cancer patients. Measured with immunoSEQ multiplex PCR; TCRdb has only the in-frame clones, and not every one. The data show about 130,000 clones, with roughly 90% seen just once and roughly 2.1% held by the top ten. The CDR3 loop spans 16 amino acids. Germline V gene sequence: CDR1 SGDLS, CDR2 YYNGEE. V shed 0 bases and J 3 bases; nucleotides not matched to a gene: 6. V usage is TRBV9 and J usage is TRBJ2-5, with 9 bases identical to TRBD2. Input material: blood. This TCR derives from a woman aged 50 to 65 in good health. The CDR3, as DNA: TGTGCCAGCAGCGTAGGACCCGCTAGCGGGAAAGAGACCCAGTACTTC. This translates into CASSVGPASGKETQYF.